The T cell receptor (beta chain) described here comes from a study of human T cells and chemical hapten exposure. Overall study context: Patients' scalps got diphenylcyclopropenone weekly throughout the roughly 25-week study.

With respect to this clonotype: Its target is unknown.

TCRdb ran MiXCR on the RACE reads and lists one entry per CDR3 protein. The table shows 100,000 or so distinct CDR3 sequences, with around 35% occurring only once. Findings and caveats of the study: Alopecia in the donors means their immune response may deviate from healthy people's.

Specified time point: patch test 3, about 24 weeks after DPC sensitization. The treatment: therapeutic diphenylcyclopropenone sensitization with weekly scalp DPC. Alopecia patients, 18 to 70 years old and DPC-suitable, served as donors. It was unfractionated whole blood from which total RNA was extracted. The source is a man aged 40-49 years with alopecia areata. Some clones in this sample may be carry-over from other donors' samples. Sequenced here: whole blood, sampled in connection with sensitization to the hapten diphenylcyclopropenone (DPC).

CDR3 sequence reads: CASTGTNWDKTQYF. The CDR3 DNA is TGTGCCAGCACAGGGACGAACTGGGATAAGACCCAGTACTTC. This chain joins TRBV6-6 and TRBJ2-5, with D tentatively TRBD1 or TRBD2 (5 bases each). CDR1 and CDR2 (germline): MNHNY, SVGAGI (reference sequence). The V end lost 7 bases, the J end lost 6 bases, and 18 bases lay between the germline ends. This CDR3 region has 14 residues.